The sequence of this T cell receptor (beta chain) was determined in a study of a mutant IDH1 vaccine in newly diagnosed glioma. Assay used: immunoSEQ multiplex PCR; TCRdb lists only in-frame clones, some missing. Counted here are about 51,000 clones, roughly 78% occurring once; the ten biggest clones make up roughly 1.8%. For this clone: Its target is not known.

The time point is: week 5, during vaccination. A single vaccine dose contained 300 ug of mutant IDH1 20-mer peptide, and topical imiquimod was used with it. Every donor had a new WHO grade 3 or 4 astrocytoma that was IDH1-mutant, with loss of nuclear ATRX. The V and J ends lost 5 bases and 3 bases respectively, with 11 bases between them. The CDR3 length is 14 residues. Germline CDR1 reads PRHDT; CDR2 reads FYEKMQ (reference sequence). The starting material was PBMCs, obtained from a glioma patient whose treatment included an IDH1 peptide vaccine. This TCR came from a woman in her thirties or forties with glioma. The genes are TRBV13 and TRBJ1-3; D remains unclear. CDR3 DNA sequence: TGTGCCAGCAGCACGAGGGATATTGGAAACACCATATATTTT. As protein: CASSTRDIGNTIYF.